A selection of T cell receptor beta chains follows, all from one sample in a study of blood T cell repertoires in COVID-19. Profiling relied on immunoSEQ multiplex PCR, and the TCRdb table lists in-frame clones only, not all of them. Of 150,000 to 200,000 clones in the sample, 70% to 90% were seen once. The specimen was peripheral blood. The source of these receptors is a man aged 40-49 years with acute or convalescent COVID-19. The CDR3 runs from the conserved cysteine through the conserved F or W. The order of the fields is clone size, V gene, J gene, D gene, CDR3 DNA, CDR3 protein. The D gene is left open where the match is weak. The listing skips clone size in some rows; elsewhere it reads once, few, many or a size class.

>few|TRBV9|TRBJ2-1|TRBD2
TGTGCCAGCAGCCCAAAAGGGACTAGCGGGGCTAATTACAATGAGCAGTTCTTC
CASSPKGTSGANYNEQFF
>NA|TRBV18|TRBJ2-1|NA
TGTGCCAGCTCACCAGGGAGTGGATCCTACAATGAGCAGTTCTTC
CASSPGSGSYNEQFF
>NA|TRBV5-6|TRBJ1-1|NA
TGTGCCAGCAGCGAAAGACAGGTGAACACTGAAGCTTTCTTT
CASSERQVNTEAFF
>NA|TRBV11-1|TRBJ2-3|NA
TGTGCCAGCAGCCCGAGCGGCGCCACAGATACGCAGTATTTT
CASSPSGATDTQYF
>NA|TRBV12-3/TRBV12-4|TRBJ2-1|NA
TGTGCCAGCAGTAACAGGTTCAATGAGCAGTTCTTC
CASSNRFNEQFF
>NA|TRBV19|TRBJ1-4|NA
TGTGCCAGTAGTATCAGGCAGTGGAACGAAAAACTGTTTTTT
CASSIRQWNEKLFF
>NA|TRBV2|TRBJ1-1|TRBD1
TGTGCCAGCAACGGGAGACAGGGGGACACTGAAGCTTTCTTT
CASNGRQGDTEAFF
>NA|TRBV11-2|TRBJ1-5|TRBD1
TGTGCCAGCAGCCTGGACAGGTTGAATCAGCCCCAGCATTTT
CASSLDRLNQPQHF
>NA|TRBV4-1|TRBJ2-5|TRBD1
TGCGCCAGCAGCCGGACAGGGGGCGTAGAGACCCAGTACTTC
CASSRTGGVETQYF
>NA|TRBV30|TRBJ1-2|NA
TGTGCCTGGAGTGTACGTAGCAGGGGCGAAGGCTACACCTTC
CAWSVRSRGEGYTF
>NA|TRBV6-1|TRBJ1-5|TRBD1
TGTGCCAGCAGTGAAGTGTGGACAGGGTATCAGCCCCAGCATTTT
CASSEVWTGYQPQHF
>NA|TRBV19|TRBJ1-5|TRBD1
TGTGCCAGTAGTATGAGGGACAGCTCCCCGTATAGCAATCAGCCCCAGCATTTT
CASSMRDSSPYSNQPQHF
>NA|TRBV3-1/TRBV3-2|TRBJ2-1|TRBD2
TGTGCCAGCAGCCAGACTCTAGCGGGGGGGCCTAATGAGCAGTTCTTC
CASSQTLAGGPNEQFF
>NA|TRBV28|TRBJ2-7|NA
TGTGCCAGCAGCTCAGGGGGGCGGGCCTACGAGCAGTACTTC
CASSSGGRAYEQYF
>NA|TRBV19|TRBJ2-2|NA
TGTGCCAGTAGGGTTCAGGCCGCGAACACCGGGGAGCTGTTTTTT
CASRVQAANTGELFF
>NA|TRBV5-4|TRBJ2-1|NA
TGTGCCAGCAGCTTGGCCCAAGGGGGCTCCTACAATGAGCAGTTCTTC
CASSLAQGGSYNEQFF
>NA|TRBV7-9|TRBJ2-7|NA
TGTGCCAGCAGGGAGGTTTACGGCTACGAGCAGTACTTC
CASREVYGYEQYF
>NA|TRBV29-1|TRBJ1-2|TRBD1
TGCAGCGTCGGACAGGGAGGTACTGGCTACACCTTC
CSVGQGGTGYTF
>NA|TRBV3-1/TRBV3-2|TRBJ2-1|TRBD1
TGTGCCAGCAGCCAAGATCCGTCCGGGACAGGGGGGTTCTTC
CASSQDPSGTGGFF
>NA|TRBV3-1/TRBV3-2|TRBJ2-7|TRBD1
TGTGCCAGCAGCCGGGGGACAGGCGGCTACGAGCAGTACTTC
CASSRGTGGYEQYF
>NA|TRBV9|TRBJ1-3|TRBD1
TGTGCCAGCAGCGTCACCGGGACAGTCTCTGGAAACACCATATATTTT
CASSVTGTVSGNTIYF
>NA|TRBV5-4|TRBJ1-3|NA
TGTGCCAGCAGCTTAGATAGAAGAACTGGAAACACCATATATTTT
CASSLDRRTGNTIYF
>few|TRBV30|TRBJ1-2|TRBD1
TGTGCCTGGAGCGCAATCCGGGACAGAAGGGGCTACACCTTC
CAWSAIRDRRGYTF
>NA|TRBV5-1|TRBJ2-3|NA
TGCGCCAGCAAAATGGAGGCAGATACGCAGTATTTT
CASKMEADTQYF
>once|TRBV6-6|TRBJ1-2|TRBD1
TGTGCCAGCAGTTCCAAACAGGGGGCTGGCTACACCTTC
CASSSKQGAGYTF
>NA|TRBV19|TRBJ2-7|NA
TGTGCCAGTAGCAACCGACACATCTACGAGCAGTACTTC
CASSNRHIYEQYF
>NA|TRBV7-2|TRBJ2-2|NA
TGTGCCAGCAGCTTACAAGGGGGGGGCACCGGGGAGCTGTTTTTT
CASSLQGGGTGELFF
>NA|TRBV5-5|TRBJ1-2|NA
TGTGCCAGCAGCTTGGCCTGGGGACTCTCTAACTATGGCTACACCTTC
CASSLAWGLSNYGYTF
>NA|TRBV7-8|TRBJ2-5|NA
TGTGCCAGCAGCACCCGGACTCCTGGCCCGGAGGAGACCCAGTACTTC
CASSTRTPGPEETQYF
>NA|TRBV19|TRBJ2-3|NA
TGTGCCAGTAGTATTACTGGTGCAGATACGCAGTATTTT
CASSITGADTQYF
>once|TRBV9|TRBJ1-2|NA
TGTGCCAGCAGCGCCCGGGAAGTGTCAAAGTATGGCTACACCTTC
CASSAREVSKYGYTF
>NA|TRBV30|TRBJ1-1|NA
TGTGCCTGGAAGCAGGACACTGAAGCTTTCTTT
CAWKQDTEAFF
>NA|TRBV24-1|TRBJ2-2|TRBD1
TGTGCCACCAGTGACTGGACAGGGGACCCAAACACCGGGGAGCTGTTTTTT
CATSDWTGDPNTGELFF
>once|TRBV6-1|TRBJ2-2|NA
TGTGCCAGCAGTGAAACAGGGTCCACCGGGGAGCTGTTTTTT
CASSETGSTGELFF
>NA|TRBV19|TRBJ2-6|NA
TGTGCCAGTAGTGGGACAGGGGCCAACGTCCTGACTTTC
CASSGTGANVLTF
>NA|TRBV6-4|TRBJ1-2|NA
TGTGCCAGCAGTGACTCGGGGCAGGGCCACTATGGCTACACCTTC
CASSDSGQGHYGYTF
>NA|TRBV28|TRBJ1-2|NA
TGTGCCAGCAACTACAGGGTTGGCAATGGCTACACCTTC
CASNYRVGNGYTF
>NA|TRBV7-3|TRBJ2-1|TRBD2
TGTGCCTCGACCGACGGGACTAGCGGGGGGGCGAAGCAGTTCTTC
CASTDGTSGGAKQFF
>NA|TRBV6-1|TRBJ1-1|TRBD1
TGTGCCAGCAGTGAAGAGGGACAGGGTCGCCCTCGTACTGAAGCTTTCTTT
CASSEEGQGRPRTEAFF
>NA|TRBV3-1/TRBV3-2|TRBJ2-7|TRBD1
TGTGCCAGCAGCCAAGAGGACAGGGGATGGCCCTACGAGCAGTACTTC
CASSQEDRGWPYEQYF
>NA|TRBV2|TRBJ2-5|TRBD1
TGTGCCAGCAGTAGACGACAGGGTTCAGAGACCCAGTACTTC
CASSRRQGSETQYF
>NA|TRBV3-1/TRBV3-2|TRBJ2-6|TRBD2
TGTGCCAGCAGCCCCGCTAGCGGGGGCTCTGGGGCCAACGTCCTGACTTTC
CASSPASGGSGANVLTF
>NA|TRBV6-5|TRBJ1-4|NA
TGTGCCAGCAGTAGGACAGTTAATGAAAAACTGTTTTTT
CASSRTVNEKLFF
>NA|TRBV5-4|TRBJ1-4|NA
TGTGCCAGCAGCTTTGACATAACCCCTGAAAAACTGTTTTTT
CASSFDITPEKLFF
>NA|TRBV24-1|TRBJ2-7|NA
TGTGCCACCAGTGATCCGGGACATGCCTACGAGCAGTACTTC
CATSDPGHAYEQYF
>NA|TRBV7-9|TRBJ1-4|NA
TGTGCCAGCAGCTTAGGGCCGGTAGGGGCAACTAATGAAAAACTGTTTTTT
CASSLGPVGATNEKLFF
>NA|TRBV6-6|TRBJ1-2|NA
TGTGCCAGCAGCAAAAATACGGCAGGGCTCTATGGCTACACCTTC
CASSKNTAGLYGYTF
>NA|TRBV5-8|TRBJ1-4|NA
TGTGCCAGCAGCTTGGTCAGGGCTGAAAAACTGTTTTTT
CASSLVRAEKLFF
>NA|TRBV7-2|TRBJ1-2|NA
TGTGCCAGCAGCTTAGGGGCCACAGGGACCGATGGCTACACCTTC
CASSLGATGTDGYTF
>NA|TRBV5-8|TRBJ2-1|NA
TGTGCCAGCAGCTTGGGAAGGGGAATAGTAAATGAGCAGTTCTTC
CASSLGRGIVNEQFF
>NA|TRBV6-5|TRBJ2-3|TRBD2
TGTGCCAGCAGCTTAGCGGGGTCGATAGATACGCAGTATTTT
CASSLAGSIDTQYF
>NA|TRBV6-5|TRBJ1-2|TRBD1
TGTGCCAGCAGCTACACAGGGGGCGACTATGGCTACACCTTC
CASSYTGGDYGYTF
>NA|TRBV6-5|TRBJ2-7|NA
TGTGCCACTAGGGGGGGTTCGAGCTACGAGCAGTACTTC
CATRGGSSYEQYF
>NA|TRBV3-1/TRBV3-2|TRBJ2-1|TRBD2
TGTGCCAGCAGCCTTAGCGGGGGGTCCGAGCAGTTCTTC
CASSLSGGSEQFF
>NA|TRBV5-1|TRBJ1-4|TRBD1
TGCGCCAGCAGCCAGGGACAGGGTAATGAAAAACTGTTTTTT
CASSQGQGNEKLFF
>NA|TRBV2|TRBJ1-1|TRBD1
TGTGCCAGTGCATACAGGGGCACTGAAGCTTTCTTT
CASAYRGTEAFF
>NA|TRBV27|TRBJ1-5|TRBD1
TGTGCCAGCAGTTTGCGACAGGGAATCAGGCAGCCCCAGCATTTT
CASSLRQGIRQPQHF